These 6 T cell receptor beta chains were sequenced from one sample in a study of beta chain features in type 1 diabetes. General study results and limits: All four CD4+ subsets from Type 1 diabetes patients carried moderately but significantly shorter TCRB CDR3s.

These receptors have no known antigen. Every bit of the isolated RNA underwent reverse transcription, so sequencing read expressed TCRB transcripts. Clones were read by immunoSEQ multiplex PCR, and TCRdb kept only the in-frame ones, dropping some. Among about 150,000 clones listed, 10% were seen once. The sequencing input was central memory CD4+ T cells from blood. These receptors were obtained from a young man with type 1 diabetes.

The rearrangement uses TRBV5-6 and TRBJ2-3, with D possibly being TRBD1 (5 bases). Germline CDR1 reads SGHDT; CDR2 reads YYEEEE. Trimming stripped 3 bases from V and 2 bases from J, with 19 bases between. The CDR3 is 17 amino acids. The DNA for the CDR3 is TGTGCCAGCAGCTCCCGTAAGGGGTCGAGAGACACAGATACGCAGTATTTT. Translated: CASSSRKGSRDTDTQYF.

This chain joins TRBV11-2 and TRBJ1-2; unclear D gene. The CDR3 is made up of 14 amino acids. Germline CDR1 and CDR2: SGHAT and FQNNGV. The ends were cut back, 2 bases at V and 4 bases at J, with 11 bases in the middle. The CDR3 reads CASSLSPEVYGYTF. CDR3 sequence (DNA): TGTGCCAGCAGCTTAAGTCCAGAAGTCTATGGCTACACCTTC.

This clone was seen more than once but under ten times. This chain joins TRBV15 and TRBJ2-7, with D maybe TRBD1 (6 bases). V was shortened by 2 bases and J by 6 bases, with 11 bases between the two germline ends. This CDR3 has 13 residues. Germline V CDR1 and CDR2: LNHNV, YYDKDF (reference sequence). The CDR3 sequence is CATSRPRGSEQYF. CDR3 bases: TGTGCCACCAGCAGACCTAGGGGGAGCGAGCAGTACTTC.

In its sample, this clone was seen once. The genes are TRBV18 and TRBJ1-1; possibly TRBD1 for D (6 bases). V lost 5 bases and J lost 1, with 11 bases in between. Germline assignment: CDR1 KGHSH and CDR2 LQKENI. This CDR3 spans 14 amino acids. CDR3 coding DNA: TGTGCCAGCTCATCAGGACAGAGGAACACTGAAGCTTTCTTT. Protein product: CASSSGQRNTEAFF.

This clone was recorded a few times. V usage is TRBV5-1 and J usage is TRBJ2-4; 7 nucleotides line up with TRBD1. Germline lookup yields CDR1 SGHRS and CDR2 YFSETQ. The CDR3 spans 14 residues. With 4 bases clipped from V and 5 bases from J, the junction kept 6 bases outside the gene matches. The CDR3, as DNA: TGCGCCAGCAGCCCGACAGGGTGGGAAAACATTCAGTACTTC. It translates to CASSPTGWENIQYF. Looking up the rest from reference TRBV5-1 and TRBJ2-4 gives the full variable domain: KAGVTQTPRYLIKTRGQQVTLSCSPISGHRSVSWYQQTPGQGLQFLFEYFSETQRNKGNFPGRFSGRQFSNSRSEMNVSTLELGDSALYLCASSPTGWENIQYFGAGTRLSVL.

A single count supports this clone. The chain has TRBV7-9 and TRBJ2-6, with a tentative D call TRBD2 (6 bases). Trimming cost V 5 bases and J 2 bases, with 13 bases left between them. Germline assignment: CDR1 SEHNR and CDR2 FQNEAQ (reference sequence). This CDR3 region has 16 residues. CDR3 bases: TGTGCCAGCAGCCACCCCGGGGGACCTGGGGCCAACGTCCTGACTTTC. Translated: CASSHPGGPGANVLTF.